These T cell receptor beta chains were read from a single sample in a study of cytomegalovirus exposure and HLA in healthy donors. Produced via immunoSEQ multiplex PCR; TCRdb's table is partial and in-frame only. The sample includes 200,000 or so clones, about 90% of them seen just once. The sequencing input was PBMCs. The receptors stem from a girl under three years old in good health and CMV-seronegative. CDR3s include the opening cysteine and the closing phenylalanine or tryptophan. Each record gives: D gene, V gene, CDR3 length, J gene, clone size, CDR3 protein, CDR3 DNA. A D gene is named only where the DNA matches it firmly. Size is stated for part of the rows, as once, few or many counts, or as a class when the clone is expanded.

>TRBD2|TRBV5-8|16|TRBJ2-3|few
CASSFGGRATTDTQYF
TGTGCCAGCAGCTTTGGCGGGAGGGCTACCACAGATACGCAGTATTTT
>TRBD1|TRBV18|16|TRBJ1-3|once
CASSPRDRGPGNTIYF
TGTGCCAGCTCACCGCGCGACAGGGGGCCTGGAAACACCATATATTTT
>TRBD2|TRBV5-4|13|TRBJ2-7|NA
CASSLLAGDEQYF
TGTGCCAGCAGCTTATTAGCGGGGGACGAGCAGTACTTC
>TRBD2|TRBV4-2|18|TRBJ2-7|NA
CASSQEVESGRWSYEQYF
TGTGCCAGCAGCCAAGAGGTTGAAAGCGGGAGATGGTCCTACGAGCAGTACTTC
>NA|TRBV6-5|15|TRBJ2-5|NA
CASSYSRLLQETQYF
TGTGCCAGCAGTTACTCGAGACTCCTTCAAGAGACCCAGTACTTC
>TRBD1|TRBV27|18|TRBJ1-4|NA
CASSLKPGQGPTFEKLFF
TGTGCCAGCAGTTTAAAGCCCGGACAGGGGCCTACATTTGAAAAACTGTTTTTT
>NA|TRBV30|13|TRBJ1-3|NA
CAWGLISGNTIYF
TGTGCCTGGGGACTGATCTCTGGAAACACCATATATTTT
>TRBD1|TRBV7-9|16|TRBJ1-5|few
CASSFSTGGSNQPQHF
TGTGCCAGCAGCTTCTCGACAGGGGGAAGCAATCAGCCCCAGCATTTT
>TRBD1|TRBV14|17|TRBJ1-1|NA
CASSRIVDRGKNTEAFF
TGTGCCAGCAGCCGAATAGTGGACAGGGGAAAGAACACTGAAGCTTTCTTT
>NA|TRBV5-5|15|TRBJ2-6|few
CASSLDGSGANVLTF
TGTGCCAGCAGCTTGGACGGCTCTGGGGCCAACGTCCTGACTTTC
>NA|TRBV6-5|15|TRBJ2-1|NA
CASSYQGGQGREQFF
TGTGCCAGCAGTTACCAGGGAGGCCAAGGTAGAGAGCAGTTCTTC
>NA|TRBV6-5|14|TRBJ2-7|NA
CASSYGQLPYEQYF
TGTGCCAGCAGTTACGGGCAGCTCCCCTACGAGCAGTACTTC
>TRBD2|TRBV5-1|17|TRBJ2-5|NA
CASSLGGLAGERETQYF
TGCGCCAGCAGCTTGGGGGGACTAGCGGGAGAAAGGGAGACCCAGTACTTC
>NA|TRBV6-5|13|TRBJ2-7|NA
CASMNTGQAEQYF
TGTGCCAGCATGAATACAGGGCAGGCCGAGCAGTACTTC
>TRBD2|TRBV4-3|15|TRBJ2-7|NA
CASSQKAGGPHEQYF
TGCGCCAGCAGCCAGAAAGCGGGAGGGCCCCACGAGCAGTACTTC
>NA|TRBV19|14|TRBJ1-3|NA
CASSLLLSGNTIYF
TGTGCCAGTAGTTTACTCCTCTCTGGAAACACCATATATTTT
>TRBD2|TRBV9|16|TRBJ2-2|NA
CASSVEAGGYTGELFF
TGTGCCAGCAGCGTAGAAGCGGGGGGGTACACCGGGGAGCTGTTTTTT
>TRBD1|TRBV5-4|17|TRBJ2-3|NA
CASSLTGEPSPPDTQYF
TGTGCCAGCAGCTTAACAGGGGAACCAAGCCCACCAGATACGCAGTATTTT
>TRBD1|TRBV10-3|14|TRBJ1-2|NA
CAISEGVSGGGYTF
TGTGCCATCAGTGAAGGTGTATCAGGGGGTGGCTACACCTTC
>TRBD2|TRBV7-9|16|TRBJ2-5|NA
CASSLRGGSWMETQYF
TGTGCCAGCAGCTTACGGGGGGGCTCTTGGATGGAGACCCAGTACTTC
>NA|TRBV19|15|TRBJ2-5|NA
CASSPGHLSQETQYF
TGTGCCAGTAGTCCCGGACACCTCAGCCAAGAGACCCAGTACTTC
>NA|TRBV27|15|TRBJ2-7|NA
CASSFSPDAAYEQYF
TGTGCCAGCAGTTTTAGCCCCGATGCGGCCTACGAGCAGTACTTC
>NA|TRBV23-1|15|TRBJ1-4|NA
CASSQFRQVTEKLFF
TGCGCCAGCAGTCAATTTCGACAGGTAACGGAAAAGCTGTTTTTT
>NA|TRBV10-3|13|TRBJ1-6|NA
CAISGQGESPLHF
TGTGCCATCAGTGGGCAGGGCGAGTCACCCCTCCACTTT
>TRBD1|TRBV7-9|15|TRBJ1-1|NA
CASSLETGFNTEAFF
TGTGCCAGCAGCTTAGAGACAGGGTTTAACACTGAAGCTTTCTTT
>TRBD1|TRBV29-1|14|TRBJ2-7|NA
CSVEWGTGGNEQYF
TGCAGCGTTGAATGGGGGACAGGAGGCAACGAGCAGTACTTC
>NA|TRBV6-1|15|TRBJ1-4|NA
CASSDSESPNEKLFF
TGTGCCAGCAGTGACTCCGAAAGCCCTAATGAAAAACTGTTTTTT
>TRBD1|TRBV30|14|TRBJ2-7|NA
CAWKPGQGNHEQYF
TGTGCCTGGAAACCGGGACAGGGGAACCACGAGCAGTACTTC
>TRBD1|TRBV6-1|15|TRBJ2-3|NA
CASRGDRGPWDTQYF
TGTGCCAGCAGGGGAGACAGGGGGCCGTGGGATACGCAGTATTTT
>NA|TRBV7-9|15|TRBJ1-5|NA
CASSKSQDANQPQHF
TGTGCCAGCAGCAAGTCACAGGACGCCAATCAGCCCCAGCATTTT
>NA|TRBV7-9|14|TRBJ1-1|NA
CASSSETTLTEAFF
TGTGCCAGCAGCTCAGAGACAACCCTCACTGAAGCTTTCTTT
>TRBD1|TRBV7-9|18|TRBJ2-7|NA
CASSAQFSGGQGAREQYF
TGTGCCAGCAGCGCCCAGTTTAGTGGGGGACAGGGGGCGCGCGAGCAGTACTTC
>NA|TRBV5-1|14|TRBJ2-7|NA
CASSYTGNSYEQYF
TGCGCCAGCAGCTACACAGGCAATTCCTACGAGCAGTACTTC
>NA|TRBV21-1|16|TRBJ2-5|NA
CASKAPEQKYQETQYF
TGTGCCAGCAAGGCCCCGGAACAGAAGTACCAAGAGACCCAGTACTTC
>NA|TRBV4-2|16|TRBJ2-7|NA
CASSQDSGSGNYEQYF
TGTGCCAGCAGCCAAGATAGTGGTAGCGGCAACTACGAGCAGTACTTC
>NA|TRBV29-1|17|TRBJ2-7|once
CSVVKISFKTGEREQYF
TGCAGCGTTGTTAAAATATCTTTTAAGACAGGCGAAAGGGAGCAGTACTTC
>NA|TRBV14|14|TRBJ1-6|NA
CASSRTGNNSPLHF
TGTGCCAGCAGCCGAACAGGGAATAATTCACCCCTCCACTTT
>TRBD1|TRBV5-1|15|TRBJ1-2|NA
CASSLVVTGRYGYTF
TGCGCCAGCAGCTTGGTTGTGACAGGGCGTTATGGCTACACCTTC
>TRBD1|TRBV29-1|15|TRBJ2-5|NA
CSTPGQGASEETQYF
TGCAGCACCCCGGGACAGGGGGCCTCCGAAGAGACCCAGTACTTC
>NA|TRBV7-8|16|TRBJ1-3|NA
CASSLAAGELGNTIYF
TGTGCCAGCAGCTTGGCCGCAGGGGAACTAGGAAACACCATATATTTT
>NA|TRBV28|14|TRBJ2-7|NA
CASMESRPVGEQYF
TGTGCCAGTATGGAGTCGCGGCCCGTGGGCGAGCAGTACTTC
>TRBD2|TRBV7-9|17|TRBJ2-6|once
CSSSHGGVSSGANVLTF
TGTTCCAGCAGCCACGGGGGGGTTAGCTCTGGGGCCAACGTCCTGACTTTC